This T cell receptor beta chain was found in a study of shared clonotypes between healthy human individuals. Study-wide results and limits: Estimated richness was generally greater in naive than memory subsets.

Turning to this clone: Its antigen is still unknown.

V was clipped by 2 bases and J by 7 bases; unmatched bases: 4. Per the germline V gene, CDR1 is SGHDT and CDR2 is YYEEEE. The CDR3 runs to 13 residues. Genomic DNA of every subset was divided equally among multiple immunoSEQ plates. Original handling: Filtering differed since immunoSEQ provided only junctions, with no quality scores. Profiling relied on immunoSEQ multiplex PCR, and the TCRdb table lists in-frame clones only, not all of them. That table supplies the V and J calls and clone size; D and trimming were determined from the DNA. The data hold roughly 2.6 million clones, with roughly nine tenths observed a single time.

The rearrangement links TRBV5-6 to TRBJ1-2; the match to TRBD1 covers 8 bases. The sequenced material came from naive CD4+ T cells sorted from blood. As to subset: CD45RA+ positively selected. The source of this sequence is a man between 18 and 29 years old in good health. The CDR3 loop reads CASSFTGGGGYTF. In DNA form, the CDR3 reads TGTGCCAGCAGCTTTACAGGGGGTGGTGGCTACACCTTC.